This T cell receptor beta chain was sequenced during a study of blood T cell repertoires in COVID-19 (dated by TCRdb to 2020 to 2021). In terms of the full investigation: Samples from collaborators originated in the United States, Italy and Spain and spanned both the acute and convalescent phases of COVID-19. The material from the prospective study consisted of cDNA or gDNA derived from T cells, B-cell-depleted T cells, or PBMCs. Subjects who had been exposed to COVID-19, were actively infected with it, or had recovered from it provided the deeply sampled blood TCRbeta repertoires that made up the dataset. A freely available public database, intended as a resource for researchers studying the immune response to SARS-CoV-2, is where the repertoires were released. The samples were drawn from the first 160 participants of the ongoing ImmuneRACE study and from 1,254 subjects provided by 6 global collaborators. A de-identified subject ID, COVID-19 status, age in years and sex were almost always included in the sample metadata. Where available, HLA class I and class II types were obtained from metadata supplied by the sample provider rather than from assay-based typing. Findings and caveats that apply to the study as a whole: The amount of clinical and demographic metadata varied by source and participant and was provided uncurated.

To note about this clone: Its binding antigen is unknown. Base quality data are lacking; no much larger clone is found one base away.

The CDR3 runs 16 residues from the cysteine to the phenylalanine. Only the CDR3 portion is preserved as DNA: 48 bases, with reading frame beginning at the first base. Looking up the germline V gene yields CDR1 MDHEN and CDR2 SYDVKM. A distance of 16 bases separates the germline ends of V and J, which lose 5 bases and 2 bases respectively. TCRbeta CDR3 regions were amplified from genomic DNA by means of the immunoSEQ Assay, a bias-controlled multiplex PCR. The paper's data handling went like this. Within the assay, amplification of reference gene primers was used to estimate how many nucleated cells each sample contained. Sequence reads were collapsed and filtered to measure the absolute abundance of every unique TCRbeta CDR3 rearrangement. For each sample, productive Simpson clonality was calculated as the square root of Simpson's diversity index over productive rearrangements. The immuneACCESS repertoire file appears here via TCRdb, limited to in-frame rearrangements. These files lack a portion of the clones; in checked studies, under half of the deficit traces to unresolved V genes, and the cause of the others is not known. The D gene and trimming were derived from the DNA, and the V and J assignments and clone size from that table. Across this sample there are 150,000 to 200,000 clones, with around nine tenths seen only once. The ten biggest clones cover under 13% of the sample.

One collaborating source in Seattle enrolled patients during active infection and followed them longitudinally through the course of disease. The collaborating institutions used their own protocols to collect whole blood in K2EDTA tubes. Collaborator samples were shipped for TCRbeta analysis as frozen whole blood, isolated PBMCs, or DNA extracted from either sample type. The V and J genes are TRBV28 and TRBJ2-1, with the D gene not clear enough to name. The TCR sequence derives from a woman in her sixties or seventies with COVID-19, enrolled during active disease. The sequenced sample consisted of peripheral blood. The nucleotide sequence reads TGTGCCAGCAGTCCCCGTTCGTACAGAACCTACAATGAGCAGTTCTTC. The encoded protein is CASSPRSYRTYNEQFF.